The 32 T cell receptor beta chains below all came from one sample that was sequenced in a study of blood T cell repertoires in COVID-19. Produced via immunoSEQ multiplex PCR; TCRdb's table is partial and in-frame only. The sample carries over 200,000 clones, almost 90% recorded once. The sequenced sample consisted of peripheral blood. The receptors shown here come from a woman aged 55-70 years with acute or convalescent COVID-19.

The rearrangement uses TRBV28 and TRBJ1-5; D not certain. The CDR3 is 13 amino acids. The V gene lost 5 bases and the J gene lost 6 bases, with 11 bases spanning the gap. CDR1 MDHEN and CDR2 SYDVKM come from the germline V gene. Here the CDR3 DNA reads TGTGCCAGCAGTCACTGGACTTCTCAGCCCCAGCATTTT. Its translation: CASSHWTSQPQHF.

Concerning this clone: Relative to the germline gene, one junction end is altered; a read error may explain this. This chain's CDR3 is CASSLRREEGRNSPLHF. CDR3 DNA sequence: TGTGCTAGCAGCTTAAGGAGGGAGGAGGGGAGAAATTCACCCCTCCACTTT. The rearrangement links TRBV7-7 to TRBJ1-6; D perhaps matches TRBD1 (5 bases). In germline, CDR1 is SSHAT, CDR2 FNYEAQ (reference sequence). CDR3 length equals 17 residues.

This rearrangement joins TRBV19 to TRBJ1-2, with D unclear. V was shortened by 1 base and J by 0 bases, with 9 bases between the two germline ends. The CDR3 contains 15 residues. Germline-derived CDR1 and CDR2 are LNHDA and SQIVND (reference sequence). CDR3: CASSIVSTANYGYTF. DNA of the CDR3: TGTGCCAGTAGTATAGTCTCTACAGCTAACTATGGCTACACCTTC.

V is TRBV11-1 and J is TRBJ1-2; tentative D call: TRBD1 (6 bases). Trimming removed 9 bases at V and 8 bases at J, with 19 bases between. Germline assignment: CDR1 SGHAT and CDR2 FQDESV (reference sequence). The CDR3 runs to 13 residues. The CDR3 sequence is CASQTGPEEGYTF. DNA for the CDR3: TGTGCCAGTCAGACAGGACCAGAGGAGGGCTACACCTTC. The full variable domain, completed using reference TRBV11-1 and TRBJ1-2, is EAEVAQSPRYKITEKSQAVAFWCDPISGHATLYWYRQILGQGPELLVQFQDESVVDDSQLPKDRFSAERLKGVDSTLKIQPAELGDSAMYLCASQTGPEEGYTFGSGTRLTVV.

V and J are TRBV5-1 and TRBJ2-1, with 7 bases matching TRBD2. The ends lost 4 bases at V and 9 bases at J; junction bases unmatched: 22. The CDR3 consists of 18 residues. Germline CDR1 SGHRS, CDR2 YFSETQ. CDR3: CASSLEGSYEGGPREQFF. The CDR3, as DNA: TGCGCCAGCAGCCTGGAGGGGTCATATGAGGGAGGGCCGCGTGAGCAGTTCTTC.

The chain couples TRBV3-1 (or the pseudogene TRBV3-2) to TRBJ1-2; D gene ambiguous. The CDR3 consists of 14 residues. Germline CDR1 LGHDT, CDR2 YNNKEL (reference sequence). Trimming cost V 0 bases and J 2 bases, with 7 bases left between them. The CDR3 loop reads CASSQDWRNYGYTF. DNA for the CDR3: TGTGCCAGCAGCCAAGATTGGAGAAACTATGGCTACACCTTC.

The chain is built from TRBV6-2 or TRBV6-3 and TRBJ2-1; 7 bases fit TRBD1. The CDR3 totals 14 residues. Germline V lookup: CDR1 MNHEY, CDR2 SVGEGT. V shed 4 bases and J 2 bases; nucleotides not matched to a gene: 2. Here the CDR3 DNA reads TGTGCCAGCAGTTTGCAGGGGGCCTACAATGAGCAGTTCTTC. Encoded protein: CASSLQGAYNEQFF.

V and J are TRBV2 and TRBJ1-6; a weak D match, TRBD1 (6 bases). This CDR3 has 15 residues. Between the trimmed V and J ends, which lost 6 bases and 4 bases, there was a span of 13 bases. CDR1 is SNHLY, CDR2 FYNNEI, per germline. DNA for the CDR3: TGTGCCAGCAGGGGGTCAGGGGCGTATAATTCACCCCTCCACTTT. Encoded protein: CASRGSGAYNSPLHF.

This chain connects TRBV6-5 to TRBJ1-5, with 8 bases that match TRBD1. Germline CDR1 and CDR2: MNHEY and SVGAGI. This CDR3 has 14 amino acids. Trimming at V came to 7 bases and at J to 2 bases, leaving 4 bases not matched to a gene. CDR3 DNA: TGTGCCAGCAAGGCGGACAGGGGCAATCAGCCCCAGCATTTT. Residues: CASKADRGNQPQHF.

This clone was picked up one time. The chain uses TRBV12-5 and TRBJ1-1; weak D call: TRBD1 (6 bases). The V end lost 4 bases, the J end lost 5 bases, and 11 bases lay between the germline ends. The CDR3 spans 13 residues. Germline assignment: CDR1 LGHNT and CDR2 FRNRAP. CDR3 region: CASGSGVRTEAFF. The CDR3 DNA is TGTGCTAGTGGTTCAGGGGTTCGGACTGAAGCTTTCTTT.

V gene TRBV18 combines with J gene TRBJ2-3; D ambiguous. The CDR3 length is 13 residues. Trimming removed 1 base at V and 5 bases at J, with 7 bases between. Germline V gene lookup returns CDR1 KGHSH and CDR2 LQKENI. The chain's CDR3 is CASSPRPRDTQYF. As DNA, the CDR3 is TGTGCCAGCTCACCACGGCCTAGAGATACGCAGTATTTT.

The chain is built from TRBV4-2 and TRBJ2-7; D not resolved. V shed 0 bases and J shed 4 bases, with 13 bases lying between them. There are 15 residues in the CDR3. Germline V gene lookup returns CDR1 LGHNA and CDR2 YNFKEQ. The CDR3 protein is CASSQEVLRSYEQYF. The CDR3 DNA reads TGTGCCAGCAGCCAAGAGGTTTTGCGTTCTTACGAGCAGTACTTC.

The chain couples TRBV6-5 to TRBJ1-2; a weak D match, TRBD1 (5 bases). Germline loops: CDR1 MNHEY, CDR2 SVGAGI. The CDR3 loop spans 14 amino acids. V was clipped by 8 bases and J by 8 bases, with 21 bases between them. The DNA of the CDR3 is TGTGCCAGCTGGAGGACCATAATGGAGGGGGGCTACACCTTC. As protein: CASWRTIMEGGYTF.

Here the CDR3 DNA reads TGTGCCAGCAGCAGCGGGACAGGGGTCTTTGGGGCCAACGTCCTGACTTTC. It codes for CASSSGTGVFGANVLTF. The rearrangement links TRBV7-6 to TRBJ2-6; 10 bases map to TRBD1. Germline lookup yields CDR1 SGHVS and CDR2 FNYEAQ. V lost 5 bases to trimming and J lost 3 bases; unmatched junction nucleotides: 7. CDR3 length: 17 residues.

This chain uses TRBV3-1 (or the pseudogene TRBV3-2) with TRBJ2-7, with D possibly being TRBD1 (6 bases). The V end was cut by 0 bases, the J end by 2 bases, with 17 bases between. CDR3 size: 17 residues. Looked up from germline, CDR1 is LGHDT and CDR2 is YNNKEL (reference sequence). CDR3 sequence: CASSQDWRGTPAYEQYF. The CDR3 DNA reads TGTGCCAGCAGCCAAGATTGGCGAGGGACACCGGCCTACGAGCAGTACTTC.

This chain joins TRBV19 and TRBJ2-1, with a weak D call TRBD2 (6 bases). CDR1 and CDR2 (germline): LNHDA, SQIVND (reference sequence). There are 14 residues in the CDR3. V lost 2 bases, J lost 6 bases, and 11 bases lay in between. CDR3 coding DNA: TGTGCCAGTAGTATACCGGGAGTCAGCAATGAGCAGTTCTTC. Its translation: CASSIPGVSNEQFF.

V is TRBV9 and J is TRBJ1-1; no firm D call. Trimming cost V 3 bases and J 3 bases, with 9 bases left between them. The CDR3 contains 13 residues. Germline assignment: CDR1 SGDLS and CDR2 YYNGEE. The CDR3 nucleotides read TGTGCCAGCAGCGAAGGAGGCCACACTGAAGCTTTCTTT. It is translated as CASSEGGHTEAFF.

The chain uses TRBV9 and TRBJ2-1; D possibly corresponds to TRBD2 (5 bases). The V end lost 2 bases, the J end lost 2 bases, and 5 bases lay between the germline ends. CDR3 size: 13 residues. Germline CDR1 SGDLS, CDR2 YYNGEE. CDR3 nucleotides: TGTGCCAGCAGCGTCGGGGCCTACAATGAGCAGTTCTTC. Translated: CASSVGAYNEQFF.

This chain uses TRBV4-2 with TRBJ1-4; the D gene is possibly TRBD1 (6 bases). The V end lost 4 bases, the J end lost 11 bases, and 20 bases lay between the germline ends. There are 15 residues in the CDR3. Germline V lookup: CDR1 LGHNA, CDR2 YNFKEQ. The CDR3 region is CASSPWGGQNPKLFF. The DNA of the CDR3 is TGTGCCAGCAGCCCATGGGGTGGACAGAACCCTAAACTGTTTTTT.

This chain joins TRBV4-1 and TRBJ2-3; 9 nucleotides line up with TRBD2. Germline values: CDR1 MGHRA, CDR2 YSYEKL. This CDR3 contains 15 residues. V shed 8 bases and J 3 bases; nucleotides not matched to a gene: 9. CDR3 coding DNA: TGCGCCAGCTCCCTGTTGCGGGGGGGTACAGATACGCAGTATTTT. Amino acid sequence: CASSLLRGGTDTQYF.

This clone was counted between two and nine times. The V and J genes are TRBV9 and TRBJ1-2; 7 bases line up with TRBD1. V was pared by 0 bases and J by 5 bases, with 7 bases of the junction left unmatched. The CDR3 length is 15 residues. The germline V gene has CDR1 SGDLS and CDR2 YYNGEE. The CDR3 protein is CASSVEPTGWYGYTF. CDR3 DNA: TGTGCCAGCAGCGTAGAACCGACAGGGTGGTATGGCTACACCTTC. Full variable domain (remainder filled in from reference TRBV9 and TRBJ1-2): DSGVTQTPKHLITATGQRVTLRCSPRSGDLSVYWYQQSLDQGLQFLIQYYNGEERAKGNILERFSAQQFPDLHSELNLSSLELGDSALYFCASSVEPTGWYGYTFGSGTRLTVV.

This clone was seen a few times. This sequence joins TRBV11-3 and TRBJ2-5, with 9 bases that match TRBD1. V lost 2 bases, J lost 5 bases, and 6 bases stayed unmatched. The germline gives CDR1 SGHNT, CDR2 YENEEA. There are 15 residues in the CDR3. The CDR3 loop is CASSLRTGALETQYF. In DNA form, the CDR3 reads TGTGCCAGCAGCTTAAGGACAGGGGCGCTGGAGACCCAGTACTTC.

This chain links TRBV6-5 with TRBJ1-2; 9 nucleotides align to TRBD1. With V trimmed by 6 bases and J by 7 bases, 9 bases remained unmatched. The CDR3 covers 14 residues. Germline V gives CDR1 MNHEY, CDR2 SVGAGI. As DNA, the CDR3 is TGTGCCAGCAGGCCCACGGGACAGGGCCGTGGCTACACCTTC. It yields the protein CASRPTGQGRGYTF.

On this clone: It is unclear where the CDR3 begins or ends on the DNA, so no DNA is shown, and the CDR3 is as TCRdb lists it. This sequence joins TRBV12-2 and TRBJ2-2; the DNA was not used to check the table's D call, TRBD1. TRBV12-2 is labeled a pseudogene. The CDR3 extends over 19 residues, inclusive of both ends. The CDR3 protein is CASRLWGQGALIDNGELFF.

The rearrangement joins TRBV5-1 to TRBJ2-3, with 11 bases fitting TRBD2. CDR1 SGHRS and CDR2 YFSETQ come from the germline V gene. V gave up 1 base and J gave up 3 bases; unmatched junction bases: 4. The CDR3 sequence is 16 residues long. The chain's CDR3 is CASSLTSGGSTDTQYF. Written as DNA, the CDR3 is TGCGCCAGCAGCTTGACTAGCGGGGGTAGTACAGATACGCAGTATTTT.

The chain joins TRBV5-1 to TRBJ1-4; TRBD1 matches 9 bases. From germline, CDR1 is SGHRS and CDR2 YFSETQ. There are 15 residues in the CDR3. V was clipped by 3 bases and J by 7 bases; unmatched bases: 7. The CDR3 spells CASSYSGQGGEKLFF. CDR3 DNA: TGCGCCAGCAGCTATTCGGGACAGGGAGGTGAAAAACTGTTTTTT. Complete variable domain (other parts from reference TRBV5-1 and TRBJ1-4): KAGVTQTPRYLIKTRGQQVTLSCSPISGHRSVSWYQQTPGQGLQFLFEYFSETQRNKGNFPGRFSGRQFSNSRSEMNVSTLELGDSALYLCASSYSGQGGEKLFFGSGTQLSVL.

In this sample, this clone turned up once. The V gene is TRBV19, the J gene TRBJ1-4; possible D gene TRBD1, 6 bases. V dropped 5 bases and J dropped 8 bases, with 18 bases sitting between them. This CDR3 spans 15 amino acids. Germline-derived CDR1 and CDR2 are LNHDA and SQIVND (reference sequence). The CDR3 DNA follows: TGTGCCAGTAGTGCCCAGACAGGTGGGGAGGAAAAACTGTTTTTT. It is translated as CASSAQTGGEEKLFF. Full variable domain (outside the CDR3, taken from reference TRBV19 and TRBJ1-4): DGGITQSPKYLFRKEGQNVTLSCEQNLNHDAMYWYRQDPGQGLRLIYYSQIVNDFQKGDIAEGYSVSREKKESFPLTVTSAQKNPTAFYLCASSAQTGGEEKLFFGSGTQLSVL.

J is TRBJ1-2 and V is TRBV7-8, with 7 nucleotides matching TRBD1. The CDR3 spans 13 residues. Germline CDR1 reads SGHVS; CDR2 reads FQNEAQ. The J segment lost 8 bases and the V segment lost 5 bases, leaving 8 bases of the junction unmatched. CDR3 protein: CASSNDRVGGYTF. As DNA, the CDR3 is TGTGCCAGCAGCAACGACAGGGTTGGAGGCTACACCTTC. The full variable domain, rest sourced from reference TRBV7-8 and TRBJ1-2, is GAGVSQSPRYKVAKRGQDVALRCDPISGHVSLFWYQQALGQGPEFLTYFQNEAQLDKSGLPSDRFFAERPEGSVSTLKIQRTQQEDSAVYLCASSNDRVGGYTFGSGTRLTVV.

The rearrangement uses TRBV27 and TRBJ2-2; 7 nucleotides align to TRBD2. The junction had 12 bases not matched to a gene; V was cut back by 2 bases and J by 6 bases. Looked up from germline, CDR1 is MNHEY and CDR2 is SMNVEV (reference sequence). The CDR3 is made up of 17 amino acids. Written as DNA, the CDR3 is TGTGCCAGCAGTTTAAAACCCCGGACTAGGGTATCCGGGGAGCTGTTTTTT. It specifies CASSLKPRTRVSGELFF.

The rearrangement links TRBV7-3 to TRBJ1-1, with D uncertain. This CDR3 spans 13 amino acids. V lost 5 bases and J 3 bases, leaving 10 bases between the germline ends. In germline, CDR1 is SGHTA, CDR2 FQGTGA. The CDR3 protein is CASSANRDTEAFF. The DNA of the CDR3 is TGTGCCAGCAGCGCCAACAGAGACACTGAAGCTTTCTTT.

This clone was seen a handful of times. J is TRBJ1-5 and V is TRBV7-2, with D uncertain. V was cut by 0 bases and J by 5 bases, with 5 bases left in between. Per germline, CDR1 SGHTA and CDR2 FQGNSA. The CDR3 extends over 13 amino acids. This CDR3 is CASSLAGDQPQHF. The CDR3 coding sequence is TGTGCCAGCAGCTTAGCCGGGGATCAGCCCCAGCATTTT.

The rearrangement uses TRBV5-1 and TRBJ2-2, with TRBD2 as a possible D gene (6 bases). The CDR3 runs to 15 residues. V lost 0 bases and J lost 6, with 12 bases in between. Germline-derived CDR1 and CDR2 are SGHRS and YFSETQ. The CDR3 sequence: CASSLGGGTPGELFF. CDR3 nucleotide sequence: TGCGCCAGCAGCTTGGGAGGAGGGACCCCCGGGGAGCTGTTTTTT.